The clone carrying this TCR beta chain was seen once. This sample is part of a study of Graves' ophthalmopathy and Graves' hyperthyroidism. Researchers took RNA transcripts and amplified TCR beta CDR3 regions from them. HTBI primers were employed in first-round RT-PCR, then a second-round multiplex PCR followed. MiXCR, run by TCRdb on the multiplex PCR reads, gives a single entry per CDR3 protein. Of over 650,000 distinct CDR3 sequences in the sample, 35% to 50% were seen once. This CDR3 contains 12 residues. V was cut by 5 bases and J by 7 bases, with 6 bases left in between. Germline V CDR1 and CDR2: SNHLY, FYNNEI.

Sequences were obtained from peripheral blood. This clonotype was obtained from an adult man with Graves' ophthalmopathy. The rearrangement uses TRBV2 and TRBJ2-6, with D unclear. CDR3 nucleotides: TGTGCCAGCAGTTCTGTAGCCAACGTCCTGACTTTC. Translated: CASSSVANVLTF.